This T cell receptor beta chain was sequenced during a study of PD-1 blockade in classical Hodgkin lymphoma. This table comes from immunoSEQ multiplex PCR, and its TCRdb copy is limited to in-frame clones, with some not included. Among about 18,000 clones, around 82% were seen once, and the ten largest hold about 14%. Time point given: cycle 4 day 1 (C4D1), after 6 weeks of nivolumab. In every patient, relapse followed autologous stem cell transplantation, while exposure to brentuximab vedotin differed. This clone was observed a handful of times. The antigen remains undetermined. Trimming took 4 bases from V and 0 from J, leaving 12 bases between them. CDR1 MGHRA and CDR2 YSYEKL come from the germline V gene. The CDR3 length is 15 residues. Study-level results: By cycle point C4D1, TCR diversity had risen significantly in CD4+ cells (but not CD8+ cells).

The sample consisted of peripheral blood mononuclear cells (PBMCs), taken before the fourth cycle of nivolumab. The chain is built from TRBV4-1 and TRBJ1-2; D remains unclear. This TCR derives from a human donor with classical Hodgkin lymphoma. The CDR3, as DNA: TGCGCCAGCAGCCCCTCCCTGAGAACTAACTATGGCTACACCTTC. This encodes CASSPSLRTNYGYTF.